This T cell receptor (beta chain) was sequenced during a study of blood T cells in healthy people across ages. Sample-barcoded 5' priming and a J-beta primer mix drove a second PCR of roughly 6 to 12 cycles. Each CDR3 protein gets one entry after TCRdb re-called the 5' RACE reads with MiXCR. The sample holds approximately 810,000 distinct CDR3 sequences, more than 25% seen once. From germline, CDR1 is GTSNPN and CDR2 SVGIG (reference sequence). The CDR3 spans 13 residues. V lost 4 bases and J 3 bases, leaving 10 bases between the germline ends. The TCR comes from a woman older than 75 in good health. What was sequenced was blood. The V gene is TRBV30, the J gene TRBJ1-5; tentatively, D is TRBD1 (5 bases). Here the CDR3 DNA reads TGTGCCTGGAATGAACAGGACAATCAGCCCCAGCATTTT. Amino acid sequence: CAWNEQDNQPQHF. Variable domain in full (rest from reference TRBV30 and TRBJ1-5): SQTIHQWPATLVQPVGSPLSLECTVEGTSNPNLYWYRQAAGRGLQLLFYSVGIGQISSEVPQNLSASRPQDRQFILSSKKLLLSDSGFYLCAWNEQDNQPQHFGDGTRLSIL.